The 11 T cell receptor beta chains below were found in one sample sequenced in a study of STAT5B mutations in CD4+ large granular lymphocyte leukemia. Assay: immunoSEQ multiplex PCR; the TCRdb copy retains only in-frame clones and omits some. In the table there are roughly 38,000 clones, around 72% of which are singletons. The sequencing input was CD4+ T cells from blood buffy coats. The receptor source for this set is a human donor in good health.

This clone was seen only once. This sequence joins TRBV7-2 and TRBJ2-7, with D hard to call. The V and J ends lost 4 bases and 2 bases respectively, with 6 bases between them. Per germline, CDR1 SGHTA and CDR2 FQGNSA. CDR3 length equals 12 residues. DNA for the CDR3: TGTGCCAGCAGCTCAAGACCCTACGAGCAGTACTTC. Amino acids: CASSSRPYEQYF.

V and J are TRBV10-3 and TRBJ2-1, with 14 positions matching TRBD2. This CDR3 contains 16 residues. Trimming cost V 7 bases and J 6 bases; bases outside gene matches: 8. Germline V gene lookup returns CDR1 ENHRY and CDR2 SYGVKD. The chain's CDR3 is CAITVGTSGSGNEQFF. The DNA for the CDR3 is TGTGCCATCACCGTCGGGACTAGCGGGAGTGGCAATGAGCAGTTCTTC.

This chain joins TRBV4-3 and TRBJ2-7, with TRBD2 identical over 11 bases. The J segment lost 5 bases and the V segment lost 0 bases, leaving 15 bases of the junction unmatched. CDR3 size: 19 residues. CDR1 LGHNA and CDR2 YSLEER come from the germline V gene. CDR3 region: CASSQEVRLAGGSRNEQYF. The CDR3 nucleotides read TGCGCCAGCAGCCAAGAGGTCCGGCTAGCGGGAGGATCAAGGAACGAGCAGTACTTC.

The chain combines TRBV7-9 with TRBJ2-7, with 10 bases fitting TRBD1. Germline CDR1 SEHNR, CDR2 FQNEAQ (reference sequence). J lost 2 bases, V lost 3 bases, and 1 base had no gene match. The CDR3 is 14 amino acids. This chain's CDR3 is CASSLTGGTYEQYF. In DNA form, the CDR3 reads TGTGCCAGCAGCTTGACAGGGGGCACCTACGAGCAGTACTTC.

The rearrangement links TRBV2 to TRBJ1-5; TRBD1 is a possible D gene (5 bases). Trimming took off 3 bases at V and 6 bases at J, with 15 bases between the two ends. Germline V gives CDR1 SNHLY, CDR2 FYNNEI. CDR3 length equals 15 residues. The CDR3 nucleotides read TGTGCCAGCAGTGAGGTTCGGGGGTCGGGTCAGCCCCAGCATTTT. Protein: CASSEVRGSGQPQHF.

This clone was observed a single time. This chain connects TRBV7-9 to TRBJ1-2; a possible D gene is TRBD1 (5 bases). Germline V CDR1 and CDR2: SEHNR, FQNEAQ (reference sequence). The V end lost 5 bases, the J end lost 8 bases, and 18 bases lay between the germline ends. The CDR3 spans 14 residues. The CDR3 coding sequence is TGTGCCAGCAGCCGTCCGGGGCAGCCTTGGGGCTACACCTTC. Translating gives CASSRPGQPWGYTF.

The chain links TRBV9 to TRBJ2-7, with D possibly TRBD2 on 5 matching bases. The CDR3 runs 12 residues. Looked up from germline, CDR1 is SGDLS and CDR2 is YYNGEE. Trimming left V 3 bases short and J 7 bases short, with 11 bases between. CDR3 nucleotide sequence: TGTGCCAGCAGCGGGATGTCGGGGGAGCAGTACTTC. It encodes CASSGMSGEQYF.

The V gene is TRBV9, the J gene TRBJ1-2; a possible D gene is TRBD1 (6 bases). The CDR3 consists of 13 residues. Trimming took off 7 bases at V and 7 bases at J, with 17 bases between the two ends. Looked up from germline, CDR1 is SGDLS and CDR2 is YYNGEE. Written as DNA, the CDR3 is TGTGCCAGCGGTTCCACAGGGCGGCTTGGCTACACCTTC. Translating gives CASGSTGRLGYTF.

This chain uses TRBV4-1 with TRBJ1-1; the D is unclear. The CDR3 loop spans 15 amino acids. Per the germline V gene, CDR1 is MGHRA and CDR2 is YSYEKL. V gave up 4 bases and J gave up 1 base, with 13 bases separating them. The CDR3 spells CASSPELSRNTEAFF. In DNA, the CDR3 is TGCGCCAGCAGCCCGGAGCTTAGCAGGAACACTGAAGCTTTCTTT.

The V call is TRBV2, the J call TRBJ2-7; 7 bases align to TRBD1. Trimming at V came to 7 bases and at J to 4 bases, leaving 10 bases not matched to a gene. The CDR3 loop spans 14 amino acids. Germline loops: CDR1 SNHLY, CDR2 FYNNEI. CDR3 sequence (DNA): TGTGCCAGCATGCCGGGACAGAGTCCTTACGAGCAGTACTTC. Amino acid sequence: CASMPGQSPYEQYF.

V usage is TRBV11-2 and J usage is TRBJ2-1; D remains ambiguous. The V gene's germline CDR1 is SGHAT and CDR2 FQNNGV. The CDR3 is 16 amino acids. With 4 bases removed from V and 4 bases from J, the gap between germline ends came to 17 bases. The DNA for the CDR3 is TGTGCCAGCAGCTCCCCGCTTGGAGATTCGTACAATGAGCAGTTCTTC. This codes for CASSSPLGDSYNEQFF. Full variable domain (missing parts from reference TRBV11-2 and TRBJ2-1): EAGVAQSPRYKIIEKRQSVAFWCNPISGHATLYWYQQILGQGPKLLIQFQNNGVVDDSQLPKDRFSAERLKGVDSTLKIQPAKLEDSAVYLCASSSPLGDSYNEQFFGPGTRLTVL.